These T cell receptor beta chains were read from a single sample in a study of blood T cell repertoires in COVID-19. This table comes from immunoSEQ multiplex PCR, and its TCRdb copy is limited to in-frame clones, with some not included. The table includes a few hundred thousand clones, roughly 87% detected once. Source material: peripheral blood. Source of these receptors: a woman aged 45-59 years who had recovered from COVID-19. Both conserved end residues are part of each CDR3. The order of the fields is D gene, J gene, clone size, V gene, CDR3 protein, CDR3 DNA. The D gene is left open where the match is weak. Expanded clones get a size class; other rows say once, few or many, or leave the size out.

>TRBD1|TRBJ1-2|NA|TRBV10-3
CAISDRDRLEYGYTF
TGTGCCATCAGTGACCGGGACAGGTTAGAGTATGGCTACACCTTC
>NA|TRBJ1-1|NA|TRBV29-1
CSVGGSTEAFF
TGCAGCGTCGGGGGAAGCACTGAAGCTTTCTTT
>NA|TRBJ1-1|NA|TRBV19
CASSSPTVYTEAFF
TGTGCCAGTAGTTCTCCGACAGTTTACACTGAAGCTTTCTTT
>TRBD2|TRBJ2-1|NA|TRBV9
CASSVAESLAGIYNEQFF
TGTGCCAGCAGCGTAGCTGAAAGCCTAGCGGGGATTTACAATGAGCAGTTCTTC
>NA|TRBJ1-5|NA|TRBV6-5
CASSSGSNQPQHF
TGTGCCAGCAGTTCCGGTAGCAATCAGCCCCAGCATTTT
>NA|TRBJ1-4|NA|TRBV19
CASRRGSEKLFF
TGTGCCAGTAGGAGGGGGTCCGAAAAACTGTTTTTT
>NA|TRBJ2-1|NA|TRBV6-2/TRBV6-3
CASSTARGYNEQFF
TGTGCCAGCAGTACGGCTCGAGGTTACAATGAGCAGTTCTTC
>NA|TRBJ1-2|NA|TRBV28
CASSFSINYGYTF
TGTGCCAGCAGTTTTTCTATTAACTATGGCTACACCTTC
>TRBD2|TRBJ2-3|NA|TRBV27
CASSKGLAGFVQVADTQYF
TGTGCCAGCAGTAAGGGACTAGCGGGATTCGTTCAGGTCGCAGATACGCAGTATTTT
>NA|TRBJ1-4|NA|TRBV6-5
CASSRQGGNEKLFF
TGTGCCAGCAGTCGCCAGGGCGGTAATGAAAAACTGTTTTTT
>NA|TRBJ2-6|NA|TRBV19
CASSGRDSHSGANVLTF
TGTGCCAGTAGTGGGCGGGACAGCCACTCTGGGGCCAACGTCCTGACTTTC
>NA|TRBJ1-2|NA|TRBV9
CASSVAAGFDNYGYTF
TGTGCCAGCAGCGTAGCGGCGGGATTCGATAACTATGGCTACACCTTC
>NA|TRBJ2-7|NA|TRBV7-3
CASSLRRSPRDEQYF
TGTGCCAGCAGCTTACGGCGCTCCCCCCGGGACGAGCAGTACTTC
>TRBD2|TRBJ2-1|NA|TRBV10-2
CASSHSGGEQFF
TGCGCCAGCAGCCATAGCGGGGGGGAGCAGTTCTTC
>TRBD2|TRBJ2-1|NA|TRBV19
CASSRAGLAGAYNEQFF
TGTGCCAGTAGTCGGGCGGGACTAGCGGGAGCCTACAATGAGCAGTTCTTC
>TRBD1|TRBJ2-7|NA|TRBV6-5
CASSYNPGQGLKIYF
TGTGCCAGCAGTTATAATCCGGGACAGGGGCTTAAAATCTACTTC
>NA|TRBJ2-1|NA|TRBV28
CASTSLDLSLAGKGEQFF
TGTGCCAGCACCTCACTGGACCTCTCCCTAGCCGGCAAGGGTGAGCAGTTCTTC
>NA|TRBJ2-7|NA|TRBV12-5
CASGPRQTSYEQYF
TGTGCTAGTGGCCCTCGACAGACCTCCTACGAGCAGTACTTC
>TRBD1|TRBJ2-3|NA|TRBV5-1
CASSFRGLTEYTDTQYF
TGCGCCAGCAGCTTCAGGGGGCTAACAGAATACACAGATACGCAGTATTTT
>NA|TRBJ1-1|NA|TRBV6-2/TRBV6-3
CASSYSGIRTEAFF
TGTGCCAGCAGTTATTCGGGTATAAGGACTGAAGCTTTCTTT
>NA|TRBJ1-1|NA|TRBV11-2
CASSFQGLTEAFF
TGTGCCAGCAGCTTCCAGGGTTTGACTGAAGCTTTCTTT
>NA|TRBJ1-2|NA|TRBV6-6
CASTFNEGSIYGYTF
TGTGCCAGCACCTTCAACGAGGGATCGATCTATGGCTACACCTTC
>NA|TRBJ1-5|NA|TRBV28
CASAPVLGLGGQPQHF
TGTGCCAGCGCCCCAGTTTTAGGGCTTGGAGGTCAGCCCCAGCATTTT
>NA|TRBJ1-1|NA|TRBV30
CAWDLRGGATEAFF
TGTGCCTGGGACCTCCGAGGGGGGGCCACTGAAGCTTTCTTT
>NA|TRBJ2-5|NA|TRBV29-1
CSVVPGVGVQYF
TGCAGCGTTGTCCCGGGAGTGGGGGTTCAGTACTTC
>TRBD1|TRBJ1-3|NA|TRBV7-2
CASSPGQGNTIYF
TGTGCCAGCAGCCCGGGACAGGGAAACACCATATATTTT
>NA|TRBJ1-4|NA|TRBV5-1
CASSLMPGATNEKLFF
TGCGCCAGCAGCTTGATGCCAGGTGCAACTAATGAAAAACTGTTTTTT
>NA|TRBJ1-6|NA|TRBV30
CAWSVGRDNSPLHF
TGTGCCTGGAGTGTGGGCAGGGATAATTCACCCCTCCACTTT
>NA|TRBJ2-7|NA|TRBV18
CASSPDRSYEQYF
TGTGCCAGCTCACCCGACAGGTCCTACGAGCAGTACTTC
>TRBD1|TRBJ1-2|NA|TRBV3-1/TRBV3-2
CASSEGQGNGYTF
TGTGCCAGCAGCGAGGGACAGGGGAATGGCTACACCTTC
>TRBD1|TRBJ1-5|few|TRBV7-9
CASSRDRERQPQHF
TGTGCCAGCAGTAGAGACAGGGAGAGGCAGCCCCAGCATTTT
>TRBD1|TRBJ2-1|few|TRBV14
CASSRTGGSYNEQFF
TGTGCCAGCAGCCGAACAGGGGGCTCCTACAATGAGCAGTTCTTC
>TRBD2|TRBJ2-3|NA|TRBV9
CASSVSGTTESTQYF
TGTGCCAGCAGCGTTTCCGGGACTACCGAGAGTACGCAGTATTTT